This T cell receptor (beta chain) comes out of a study of T cell responses to AZD1222 COVID-19 vaccine (dated by TCRdb to the early 2020s). Regarding the research as a whole: TCR sequencing was performed for fewer than 250 trial participants, of whom 207 were given two doses of AZD1222 and around 26 were given two doses of MenACWY control vaccine. Trial participants were enrolled by age into 18-55, 56-69 and 70-plus year subgroups, with approximately 150, 30 and 60 TCR-sequenced participants respectively.

The meaning of the sample's time point label: about 28 days (+/-7) after the second vaccine dose. AZD1222 recipients with second doses at about 4 weeks or about 12 weeks were pooled, because spike-specific TCR depth and breadth did not differ between schedules. The vaccinee samples were drawn from two UK trials, COV001 and COV002, one of which was a single-blind randomized controlled phase 2/3 trial testing AZD1222 (ChAdOx1 nCoV-19) in healthy adults. Trial participant PBMC samples were collected at day 0 and day 28 after the second dose for TCRbeta chain sequencing. The CDR3 regions of human TCRbeta chains were analyzed by immunosequencing. Per the original workflow: Repertoire TCRs were checked for matches against a reference library of SARS-CoV-2-specific TCRs that had been generated using the MIRA antigen-specificity platform. Breadth meant the fraction of unique TCRs that were SARS-CoV-2-associated, whereas depth meant the fraction of total T cells that were SARS-CoV-2-associated. Using the MIRA data, each spike-specific TCR was assigned both to the spike region to which the TCR was reactive and to a CD4 or CD8 class. Log10-transformed breadth and depth values were compared by one-way ANOVA with Sidak's multiple comparisons tests. TCRdb carries this immuneACCESS record with in-frame sequences only. Its versions omit some clonotypes, under half of them owing to an unresolved V gene in the studies checked, with the rest unexplained. The DNA was the basis for D and trimming; V, J and clone size are from that table. In this sample the table shows around 190,000 clones, roughly 90% of which occur a single time. 1.5% to 2% of the sample is taken by the ten largest.

The investigation overall reported the following: Participants were mostly white British, with more females than males. The authors suggested clonal diversity may have been underestimated. After two AZD1222 doses, spike-specific TCR breadth and depth were significantly higher than at day 0 and than in MenACWY recipients. The 56-69-year group was small, and its depth increase did not reach significance, likely because of low power. No day 14 peak-response samples were available, so repertoires were characterized only after the peak T cell response. Conclusions about previously exposed vaccinees were limited because only 6 or 7 AZD1222 recipients were SARS-CoV-2 seropositive at baseline. Reportedly, almost half of the unique spike-specific TCRs recognized epitopes lying outside the regions that are mutated in the B.1.351 and B.1.1.7 variants. The vaccine-associated CD4 TCRs covered the entire spike protein, and the dominant responses fell in regions 160-218 and 743-854.

Its CDR3 holds 14 amino acids, cysteine through phenylalanine. Only the CDR3 portion is preserved as DNA: 42 bases, with reading frame beginning at the first base. V loses 1 base, J loses 0 bases, and the germline ends lie 6 bases apart. From a lookup of the germline V gene (reference sequence), CDR1 and CDR2 are MNHEY and SMNVEV. This clone was recorded a few times. The antigen it recognizes is unknown. No quality values exist for individual bases; no much larger clone is one base distant. The sample holds other DNA sequences that translate to the same CDR3. The input for sequencing was peripheral blood, taken 28 days after the second AZD1222 dose. The rearrangement joined TRBV27 to TRBJ1-1; the D gene is unclear. The receptor's source is an adult who received the AZD1222 COVID-19 vaccine. The DNA sequence follows: TGTGCCAGCAGTTTATTAGGGTTGAACACTGAAGCTTTCTTT. Its protein is CASSLLGLNTEAFF.